Below are 9 T cell receptor beta chains sequenced from a single sample in a study of T cell changes during pregnancy in multiple sclerosis. Here immunoSEQ multiplex PCR was the method, and the copy in TCRdb shows in-frame clones only, minus some. The sample has roughly 100,000 clones; about 90% are singletons. The sequencing used peripheral blood, collected before pregnancy. The receptors here all came from a female donor with multiple sclerosis, enrolled in a pregnancy study.

J is TRBJ2-3 and V is TRBV5-4; TRBD2 matches at 8 bases. Germline V gene data show CDR1 as SGHNT and CDR2 as YYREEE (reference sequence). J was trimmed by 1 base and V by 4 bases; bases with no gene match: 8. This CDR3 comprises 16 residues. CDR3 region: CASSPYRRGGTDTQYF. The CDR3 DNA reads as TGTGCCAGCAGCCCGTATAGGCGGGGGGGCACAGATACGCAGTATTTT.

This sequence joins TRBV5-1 and TRBJ1-4; weak D call: TRBD1 (6 bases). Per germline, CDR1 SGHRS and CDR2 YFSETQ. The CDR3 extends over 16 amino acids. V lost 0 bases and J 7 bases, leaving 16 bases between the germline ends. The CDR3 sequence: CASSLGPQGRGEKLFF. In nucleotides, the CDR3 is TGCGCCAGCAGCTTGGGGCCCCAGGGGAGGGGTGAAAAACTGTTTTTT.

The chain links TRBV19 to TRBJ2-5; 9 positions match TRBD1. Germline lookup yields CDR1 LNHDA and CDR2 SQIVND (reference sequence). The CDR3 totals 13 residues. V shed 6 bases, J shed 3 bases, and the junction held 2 bases outside the gene matches. CDR3 bases: TGTGCCAGTAGGGACAGGGGCGAAGAGACCCAGTACTTC. Translation: CASRDRGEETQYF.

This chain connects TRBV6-1 to TRBJ1-5, with D possibly TRBD1 on 5 matching bases. CDR1 and CDR2 (germline): MNHNS, SASEGT. The CDR3 is 14 residues long. Trimming stripped 11 bases from V and 6 bases from J, with 20 bases between. The CDR3: CASFFSGSGQPQHF. CDR3 in DNA: TGTGCCTCTTTTTTCTCAGGGTCCGGTCAGCCCCAGCATTTT.

This rearrangement joins TRBV6-5 to TRBJ1-6, with a tentative D call TRBD1 (6 bases). Germline V lookup: CDR1 MNHEY, CDR2 SVGAGI. Trimming removed 6 bases from V and 9 bases from J, with 9 bases in between. The CDR3 is 12 residues long. The CDR3 is CASRQGSSPLHF. In DNA, the CDR3 is TGTGCCAGCAGACAGGGTTCTTCACCCCTCCACTTT.

This chain uses TRBV6-1 with TRBJ1-1, with 7 bases lining up with TRBD1. J lost 2 bases, V lost 6 bases, and 6 bases had no gene match. The germline V gene encodes CDR1 MNHNS and CDR2 SASEGT. This CDR3 spans 14 amino acids. The CDR3 loop is CASRRDRLNTEAFF. CDR3 DNA: TGTGCCAGCAGAAGGGACAGACTAAACACTGAAGCTTTCTTT.

This rearrangement joins TRBV2 to TRBJ2-7, with TRBD1 identical over 7 bases. The CDR3 extends over 13 amino acids. V lost 6 bases and J lost 2; bases outside the gene matches: 4. From germline, CDR1 is SNHLY and CDR2 FYNNEI. Here the CDR3 DNA reads TGTGCCAGCAGCCTAGACAGGGCCTACGAGCAGTACTTC. Translating it yields CASSLDRAYEQYF.

This chain joins TRBV7-3 and TRBJ1-2; perhaps TRBD1 as D (5 bases). Germline V CDR1 and CDR2: SGHTA, FQGTGA. V was trimmed by 6 bases and J by 7 bases, leaving 21 bases between them. The CDR3 has 15 residues. The CDR3 DNA sequence: TGTGCCAGCAGGGCTGCAGGAGAGGGACTAAGTGGCTACACCTTC. Amino acids: CASRAAGEGLSGYTF.

The chain has TRBV28 and TRBJ1-4; unclear D gene. The CDR3 is made up of 11 amino acids. Germline V gives CDR1 MDHEN, CDR2 SYDVKM. With 3 bases removed from V and 15 bases from J, the gap between germline ends came to 11 bases. CDR3 sequence: CASSFSDQMFF. In nucleotides, the CDR3 is TGTGCCAGCAGTTTTTCAGATCAGATGTTTTTT. Based on the CDR3 plus reference TRBV28 and TRBJ1-4, the full variable domain is DVKVTQSSRYLVKRTGEKVFLECVQDMDHENMFWYRQDPGLGLRLIYFSYDVKMKEKGDIPEGYSVSREKKERFSLILESASTNQTSMYLCASSFSDQMFFGSGTQLSVL.